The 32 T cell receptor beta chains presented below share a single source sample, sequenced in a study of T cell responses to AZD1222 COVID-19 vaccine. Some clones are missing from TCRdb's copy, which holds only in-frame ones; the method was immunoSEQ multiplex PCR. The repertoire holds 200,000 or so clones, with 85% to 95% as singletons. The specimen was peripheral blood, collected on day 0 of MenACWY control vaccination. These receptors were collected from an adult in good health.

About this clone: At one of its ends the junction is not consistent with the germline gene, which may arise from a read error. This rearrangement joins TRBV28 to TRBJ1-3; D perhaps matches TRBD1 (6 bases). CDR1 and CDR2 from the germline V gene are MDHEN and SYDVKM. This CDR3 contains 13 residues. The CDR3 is CVSTLQGGNTIYF. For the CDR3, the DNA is TGTGTCAGCACCTTACAGGGTGGAAACACCATATATTTT.

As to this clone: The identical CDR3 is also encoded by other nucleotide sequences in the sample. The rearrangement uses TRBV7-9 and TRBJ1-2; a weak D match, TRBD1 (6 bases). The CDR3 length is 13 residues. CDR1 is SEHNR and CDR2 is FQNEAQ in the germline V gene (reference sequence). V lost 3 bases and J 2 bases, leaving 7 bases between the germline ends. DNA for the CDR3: TGTGCCAGCAGCTTGCAGGGGAACTATGGCTACACCTTC. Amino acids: CASSLQGNYGYTF.

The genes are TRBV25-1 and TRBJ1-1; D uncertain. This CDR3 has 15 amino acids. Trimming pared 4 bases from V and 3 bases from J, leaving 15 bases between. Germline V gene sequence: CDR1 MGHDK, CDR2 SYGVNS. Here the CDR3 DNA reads TGTGCCAGCAGTGCCAGACGGGCGCGTCACACTGAAGCTTTCTTT. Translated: CASSARRARHTEAFF.

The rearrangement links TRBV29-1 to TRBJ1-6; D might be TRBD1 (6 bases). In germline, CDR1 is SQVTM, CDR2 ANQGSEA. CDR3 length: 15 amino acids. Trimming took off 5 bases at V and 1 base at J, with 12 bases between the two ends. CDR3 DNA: TGCAGCGTTCAGGACAGCCGTTCCTATAATTCACCCCTCCACTTT. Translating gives CSVQDSRSYNSPLHF.

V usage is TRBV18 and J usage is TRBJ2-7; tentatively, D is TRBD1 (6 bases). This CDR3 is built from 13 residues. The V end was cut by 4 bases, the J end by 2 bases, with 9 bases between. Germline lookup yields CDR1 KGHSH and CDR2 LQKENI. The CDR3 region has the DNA TGTGCCAGCTCACTACAGGGCCCCTACGAGCAGTACTTC. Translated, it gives CASSLQGPYEQYF.

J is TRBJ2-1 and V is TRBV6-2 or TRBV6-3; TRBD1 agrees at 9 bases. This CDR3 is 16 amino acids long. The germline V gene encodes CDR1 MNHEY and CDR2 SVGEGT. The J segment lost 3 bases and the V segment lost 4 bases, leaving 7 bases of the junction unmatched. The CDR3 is CASSSWGDRDYNEQFF. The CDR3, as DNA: TGTGCCAGCAGTTCCTGGGGGGACAGGGACTACAATGAGCAGTTCTTC.

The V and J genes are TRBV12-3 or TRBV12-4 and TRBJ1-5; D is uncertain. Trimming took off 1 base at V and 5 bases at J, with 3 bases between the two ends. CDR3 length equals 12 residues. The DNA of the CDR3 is TGTGCCAGCAGTTTAGATTATCAGCCCCAGCATTTT. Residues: CASSLDYQPQHF.

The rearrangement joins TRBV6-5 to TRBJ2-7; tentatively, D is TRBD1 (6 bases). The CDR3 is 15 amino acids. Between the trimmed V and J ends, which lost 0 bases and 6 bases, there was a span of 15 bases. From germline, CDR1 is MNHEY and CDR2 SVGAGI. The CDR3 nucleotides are TGTGCCAGCAGTTACTCCGGACAGACGGCCCCCGAGCAGTACTTC. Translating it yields CASSYSGQTAPEQYF.

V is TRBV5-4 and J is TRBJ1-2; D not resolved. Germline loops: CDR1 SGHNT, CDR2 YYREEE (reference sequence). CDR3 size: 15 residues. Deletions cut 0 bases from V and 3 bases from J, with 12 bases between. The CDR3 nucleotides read TGTGCCAGCAGCTTGGAACTGAAACTCGACTATGGCTACACCTTC. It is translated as CASSLELKLDYGYTF.

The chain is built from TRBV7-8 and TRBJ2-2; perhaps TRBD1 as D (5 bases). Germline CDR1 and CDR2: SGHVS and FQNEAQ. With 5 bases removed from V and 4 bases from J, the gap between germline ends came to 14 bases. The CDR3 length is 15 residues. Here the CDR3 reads CASSRESRGTGELFF. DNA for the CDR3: TGTGCCAGCAGCCGAGAATCTAGGGGCACCGGGGAGCTGTTTTTT.

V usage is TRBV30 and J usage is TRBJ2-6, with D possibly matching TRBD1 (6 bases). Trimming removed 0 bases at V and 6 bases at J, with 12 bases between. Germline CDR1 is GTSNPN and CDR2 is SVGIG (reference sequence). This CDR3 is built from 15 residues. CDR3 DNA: TGTGCCTGGAGTGTAGGGGGAACCTTGGCCAACGTCCTGACTTTC. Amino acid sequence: CAWSVGGTLANVLTF. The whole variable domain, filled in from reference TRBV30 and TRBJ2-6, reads SQTIHQWPATLVQPVGSPLSLECTVEGTSNPNLYWYRQAAGRGLQLLFYSVGIGQISSEVPQNLSASRPQDRQFILSSKKLLLSDSGFYLCAWSVGGTLANVLTFGAGSRLTVL.

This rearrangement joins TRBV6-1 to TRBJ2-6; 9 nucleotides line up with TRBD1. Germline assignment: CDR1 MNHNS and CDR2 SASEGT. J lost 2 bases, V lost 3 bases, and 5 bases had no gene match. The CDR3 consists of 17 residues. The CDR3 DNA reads TGTGCCAGCAGTGAGGGGGACAGGGTGGCTGGGGCCAACGTCCTGACTTTC. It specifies CASSEGDRVAGANVLTF.

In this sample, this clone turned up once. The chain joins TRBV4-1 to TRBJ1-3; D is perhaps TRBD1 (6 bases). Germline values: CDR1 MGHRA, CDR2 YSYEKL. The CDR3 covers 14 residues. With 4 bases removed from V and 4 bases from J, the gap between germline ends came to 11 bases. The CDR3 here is CASSPDRWGNTIYF. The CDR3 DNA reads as TGCGCCAGCAGCCCGGACAGATGGGGAAACACCATATATTTT.

The CDR3 nucleotides read TGCGCCAGCAGTCACAATAGAAATCAGCCCCAGCATTTT. This sequence encodes CASSHNRNQPQHF. The J gene is TRBJ1-5, the V gene TRBV23-1; D not resolved. TRBV23-1 is an open reading frame, and its role is uncertain. The V and J ends lost 3 bases and 4 bases respectively, with 7 bases between them. The CDR3 contains 13 residues.

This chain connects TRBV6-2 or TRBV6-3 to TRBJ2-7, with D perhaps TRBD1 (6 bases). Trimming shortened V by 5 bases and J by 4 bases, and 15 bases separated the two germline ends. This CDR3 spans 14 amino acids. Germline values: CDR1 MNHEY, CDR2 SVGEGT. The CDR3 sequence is CASSPNRVPYEQYF. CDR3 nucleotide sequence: TGTGCCAGCAGTCCAAACAGGGTTCCTTACGAGCAGTACTTC.

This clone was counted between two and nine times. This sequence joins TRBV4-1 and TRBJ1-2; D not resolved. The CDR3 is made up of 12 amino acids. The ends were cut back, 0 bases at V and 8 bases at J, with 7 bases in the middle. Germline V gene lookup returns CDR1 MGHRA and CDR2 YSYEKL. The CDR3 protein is CASSQDGEGYTF. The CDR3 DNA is TGCGCCAGCAGCCAAGACGGGGAAGGCTACACCTTC.

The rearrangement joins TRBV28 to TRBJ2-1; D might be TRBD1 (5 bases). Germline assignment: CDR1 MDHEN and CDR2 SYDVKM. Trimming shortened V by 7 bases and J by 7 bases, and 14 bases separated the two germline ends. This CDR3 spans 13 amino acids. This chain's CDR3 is CASIRAAANEQFF. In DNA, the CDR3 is TGTGCCAGCATCAGGGCGGCGGCGAATGAGCAGTTCTTC.

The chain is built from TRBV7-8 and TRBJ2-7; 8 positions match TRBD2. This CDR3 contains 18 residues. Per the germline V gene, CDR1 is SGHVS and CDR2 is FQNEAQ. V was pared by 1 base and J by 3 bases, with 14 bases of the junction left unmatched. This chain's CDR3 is CASSLGIGGDWSRYEQYF. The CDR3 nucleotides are TGTGCCAGCAGCTTAGGAATCGGGGGGGATTGGTCTCGCTACGAGCAGTACTTC.

CDR3 DNA: TGTGCCAGCAGTCCCGACAGAGCCGTTTACCCCTATAATTCACCCCTCCACTTT. Translating gives CASSPDRAVYPYNSPLHF. The chain joins TRBV2 to TRBJ1-6, with D tentatively TRBD1 (5 bases). V was clipped by 5 bases and J by 2 bases, with 19 bases between them. Germline V lookup: CDR1 SNHLY, CDR2 FYNNEI. The CDR3 consists of 18 residues. The whole variable domain, remainder taken from reference TRBV2 and TRBJ1-6, is EPEVTQTPSHQVTQMGQEVILRCVPISNHLYFYWYRQILGQKVEFLVSFYNNEISEKSEIFDDQFSVERPDGSNFTLKIRSTKLEDSAMYFCASSPDRAVYPYNSPLHFGNGTRLTVT.

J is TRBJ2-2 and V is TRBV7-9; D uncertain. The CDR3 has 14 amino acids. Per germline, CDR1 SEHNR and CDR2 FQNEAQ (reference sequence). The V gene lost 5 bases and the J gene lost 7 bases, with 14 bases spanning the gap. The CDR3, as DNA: TGTGCCAGCAGCCCTCCGAGCGTGGTCGGGGAGCTGTTTTTT. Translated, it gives CASSPPSVVGELFF.

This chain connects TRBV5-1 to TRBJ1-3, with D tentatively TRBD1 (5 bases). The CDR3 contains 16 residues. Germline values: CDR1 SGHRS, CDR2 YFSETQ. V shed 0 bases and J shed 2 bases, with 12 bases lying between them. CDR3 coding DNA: TGCGCCAGCAGCTTGGCCGGGGCGGCACCTGGAAACACCATATATTTT. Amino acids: CASSLAGAAPGNTIYF. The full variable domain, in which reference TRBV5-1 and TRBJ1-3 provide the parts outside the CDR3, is KAGVTQTPRYLIKTRGQQVTLSCSPISGHRSVSWYQQTPGQGLQFLFEYFSETQRNKGNFPGRFSGRQFSNSRSEMNVSTLELGDSALYLCASSLAGAAPGNTIYFGEGSWLTVV.

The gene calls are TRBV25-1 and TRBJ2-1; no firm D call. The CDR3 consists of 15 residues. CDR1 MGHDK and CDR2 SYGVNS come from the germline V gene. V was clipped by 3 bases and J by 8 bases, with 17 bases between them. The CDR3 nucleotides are TGTGCCAGCAGTGAGTTGCAGTCCCGCGTAGATGAGCAGTTCTTC. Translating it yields CASSELQSRVDEQFF.

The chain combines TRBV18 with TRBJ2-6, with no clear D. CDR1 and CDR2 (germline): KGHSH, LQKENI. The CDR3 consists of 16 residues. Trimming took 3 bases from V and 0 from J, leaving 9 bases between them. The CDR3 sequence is CASSPSPASGANVLTF. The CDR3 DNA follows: TGTGCCAGCTCACCTTCCCCGGCCTCTGGGGCCAACGTCCTGACTTTC.

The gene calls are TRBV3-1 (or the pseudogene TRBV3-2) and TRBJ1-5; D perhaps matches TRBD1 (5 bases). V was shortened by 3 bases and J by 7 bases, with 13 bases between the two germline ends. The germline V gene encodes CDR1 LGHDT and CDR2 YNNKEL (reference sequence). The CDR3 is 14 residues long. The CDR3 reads CASSHVAGTQPQHF. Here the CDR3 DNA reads TGTGCCAGCAGCCACGTTGCGGGGACCCAGCCCCAGCATTTT.

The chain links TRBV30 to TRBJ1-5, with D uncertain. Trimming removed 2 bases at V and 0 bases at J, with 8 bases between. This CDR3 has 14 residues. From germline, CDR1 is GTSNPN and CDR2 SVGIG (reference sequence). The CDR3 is CAWSTVNSNQPQHF. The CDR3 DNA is TGTGCCTGGAGTACGGTGAATAGCAATCAGCCCCAGCATTTT.

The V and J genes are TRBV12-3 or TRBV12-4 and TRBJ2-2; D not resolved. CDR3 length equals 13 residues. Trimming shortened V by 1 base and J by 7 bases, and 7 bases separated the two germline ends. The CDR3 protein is CASSLVRLGELFF. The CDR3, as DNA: TGTGCCAGCAGTTTAGTCCGTCTCGGGGAGCTGTTTTTT.

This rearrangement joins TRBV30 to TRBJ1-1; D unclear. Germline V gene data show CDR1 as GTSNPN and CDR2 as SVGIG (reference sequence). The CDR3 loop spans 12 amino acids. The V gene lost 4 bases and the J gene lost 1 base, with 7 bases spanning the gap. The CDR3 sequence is CAWNGGNTEAFF. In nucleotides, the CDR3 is TGTGCCTGGAACGGAGGGAACACTGAAGCTTTCTTT.

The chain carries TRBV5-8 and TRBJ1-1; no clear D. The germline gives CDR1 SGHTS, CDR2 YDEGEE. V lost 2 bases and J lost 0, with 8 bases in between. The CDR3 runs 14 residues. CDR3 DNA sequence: TGTGCCAGCAGCTTAACCGGGCTGAACACTGAAGCTTTCTTT. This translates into CASSLTGLNTEAFF.

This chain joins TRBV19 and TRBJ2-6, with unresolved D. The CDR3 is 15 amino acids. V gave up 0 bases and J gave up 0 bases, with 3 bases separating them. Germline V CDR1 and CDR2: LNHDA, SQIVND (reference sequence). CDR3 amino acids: CASSIDTSGANVLTF. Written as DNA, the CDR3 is TGTGCCAGTAGTATAGATACCTCTGGGGCCAACGTCCTGACTTTC.

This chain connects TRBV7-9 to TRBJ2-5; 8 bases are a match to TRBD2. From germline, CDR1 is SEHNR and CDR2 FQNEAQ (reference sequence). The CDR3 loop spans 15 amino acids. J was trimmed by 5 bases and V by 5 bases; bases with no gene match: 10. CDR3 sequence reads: CASSPAGGAGETQYF. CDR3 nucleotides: TGTGCCAGCAGCCCAGCCGGGGGGGCCGGGGAGACCCAGTACTTC.

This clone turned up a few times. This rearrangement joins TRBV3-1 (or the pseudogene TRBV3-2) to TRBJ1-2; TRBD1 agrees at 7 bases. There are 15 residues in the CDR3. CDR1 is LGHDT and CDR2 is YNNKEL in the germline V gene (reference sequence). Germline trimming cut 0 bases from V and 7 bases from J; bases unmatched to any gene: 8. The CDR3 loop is CASSQDGTGVSGYTF. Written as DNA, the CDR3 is TGTGCCAGCAGCCAAGATGGAACAGGGGTGAGTGGCTACACCTTC.

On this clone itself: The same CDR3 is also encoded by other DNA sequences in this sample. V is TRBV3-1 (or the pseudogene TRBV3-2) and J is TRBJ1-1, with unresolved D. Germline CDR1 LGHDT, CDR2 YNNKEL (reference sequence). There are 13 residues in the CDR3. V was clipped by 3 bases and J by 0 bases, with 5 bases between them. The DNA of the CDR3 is TGTGCCAGCAGCCAGGCCCTGAACACTGAAGCTTTCTTT. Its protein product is CASSQALNTEAFF.